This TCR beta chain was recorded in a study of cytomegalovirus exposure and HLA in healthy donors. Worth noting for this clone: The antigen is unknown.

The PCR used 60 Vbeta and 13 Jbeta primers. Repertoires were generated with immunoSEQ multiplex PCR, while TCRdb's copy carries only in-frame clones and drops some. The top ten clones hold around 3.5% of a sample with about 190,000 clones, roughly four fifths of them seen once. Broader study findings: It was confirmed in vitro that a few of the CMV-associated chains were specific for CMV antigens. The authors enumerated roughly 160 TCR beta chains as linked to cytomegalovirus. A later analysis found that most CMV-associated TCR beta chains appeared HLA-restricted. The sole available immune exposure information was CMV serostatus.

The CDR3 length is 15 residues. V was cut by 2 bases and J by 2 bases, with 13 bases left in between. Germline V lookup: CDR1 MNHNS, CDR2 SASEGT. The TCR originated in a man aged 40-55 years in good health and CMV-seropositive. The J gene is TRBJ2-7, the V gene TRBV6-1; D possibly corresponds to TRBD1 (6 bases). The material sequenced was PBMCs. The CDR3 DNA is TGTGCCAGCAGTGAAAGGGCAGGGGCCCCCTACGAGCAGTACTTC. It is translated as CASSERAGAPYEQYF.